These 2 T cell receptor beta chains share one sample of origin, sequenced in a study of CD8 T cells in Susac syndrome. It was with random hexamers that 0.5 to 1 ug RNA was reverse transcribed. TCRdb reprocessed the immunoSEQ multiplex PCR reads via MiXCR and lists one record per CDR3 protein. The sample shows 180,000 or so distinct CDR3 sequences, around 94% of them seen only once. Sequencing used CD4+ T cells from PBMCs. These receptors originate from a human donor in good health.

J is TRBJ1-5 and V is TRBV20-1; the D gene is possibly TRBD1 (5 bases). This CDR3 region has 12 residues. Deletions cut 6 bases from V and 6 bases from J, with 12 bases between. The germline V gene has CDR1 DFQATT and CDR2 SNEGSKA (reference sequence). CDR3 DNA sequence: TGCAGTGCCTTTAGGGGTAGTCAGCCCCAGCATTTT. Translated, it gives CSAFRGSQPQHF.

The chain recombines TRBV7-2 with TRBJ2-5, with D hard to call. The CDR3 contains 13 residues. V lost 3 bases and J lost 7, with 12 bases in between. The V gene's germline CDR1 is SGHTA and CDR2 FQGNSA. CDR3 sequence (DNA): TGTGCCAGCAGCTTGGGAATCGTCCCGACCCAGTACTTC. Its translation: CASSLGIVPTQYF.